The 29 T cell receptor beta chains presented below share a single source sample, sequenced in a study of T cell responses to AZD1222 COVID-19 vaccine (dated by TCRdb to 2020 to 2023). Reading the label with the study, this specimen's time point is: baseline before first vaccination. The library was produced with the immunoSEQ multiplex PCR assay. In its TCRdb copy, this immuneACCESS table keeps in-frame sequences only and misses some clones. Where compared with another copy, unresolved V genes explain less than half of these, and the others have no known cause. Recorded for this sample are fewer than 110,000 clones; approximately 90% of them occurred a single time. The ten largest clones represent approximately 22% of the sample. Sample: peripheral blood, taken on day 0 of AZD1222 vaccination. The receptors shown here come from an adult in good health.

The V and J genes are TRBV7-6 and TRBJ2-3, with a tentative D call TRBD1 (6 bases). Germline V CDR1 and CDR2: SGHVS, FNYEAQ. This CDR3 has 15 amino acids. Trimming removed 5 bases from V and 2 bases from J, with 14 bases in between. CDR3 nucleotides: TGTGCCAGCAGCGCTCGACAGGCTACCACAGATACGCAGTATTTT. This translates into CASSARQATTDTQYF.

The rearrangement uses TRBV7-2 and TRBJ2-3; tentatively, D is TRBD2 (7 bases). Between the trimmed V and J ends, which lost 3 bases and 6 bases, there was a span of 13 bases. The germline V gene has CDR1 SGHTA and CDR2 FQGNSA. The CDR3 covers 14 residues. In DNA form, the CDR3 reads TGTGCCAGCAGCTTTGGGGGGGCCGCGGATACGCAGTATTTT. Its translation: CASSFGGAADTQYF.

This clone was found once. This chain uses TRBV7-2 with TRBJ1-2, with TRBD1 matching 9 bases. The CDR3 contains 14 residues. The ends lost 4 bases at V and 8 bases at J; junction bases unmatched: 8. The germline V gene encodes CDR1 SGHTA and CDR2 FQGNSA. The CDR3 coding sequence is TGTGCCAGCAGCTCCGGGACAGGGAGGAGGGGCTACACCTTC. Protein product: CASSSGTGRRGYTF.

V is TRBV14 and J is TRBJ2-2; D may be TRBD1 (5 bases). This CDR3 is built from 18 residues. V was trimmed by 4 bases and J by 0 bases, leaving 18 bases between them. Germline CDR1 reads SGHDN; CDR2 reads FVKESK. CDR3 region: CASSPRELVVTNTGELFF. CDR3 sequence (DNA): TGTGCCAGCAGCCCCAGGGAATTAGTAGTAACGAACACCGGGGAGCTGTTTTTT.

The V call is TRBV6-2 or TRBV6-3, the J call TRBJ1-5, with D perhaps TRBD1 (5 bases). From germline, CDR1 is MNHEY and CDR2 SVGEGT. This CDR3 comprises 13 residues. V was trimmed by 3 bases and J by 7 bases, leaving 10 bases between them. CDR3 protein: CASSYEGRQPQHF. CDR3 in DNA: TGTGCCAGCAGTTATGAGGGGAGGCAGCCCCAGCATTTT.

The chain employs TRBV5-1 and TRBJ2-1; 9 bases are shared with TRBD2. Trimming at V came to 4 bases and at J to 7 bases, leaving 9 bases not matched to a gene. Germline CDR1 reads SGHRS; CDR2 reads YFSETQ. CDR3 length equals 15 residues. Written as DNA, the CDR3 is TGCGCCAGCAGCCTAGCGGGGAAAGTAAGTAATGAGCAGTTCTTC. Its translation is CASSLAGKVSNEQFF.

The CDR3 spells CSVPGQISYEQYF. For the CDR3, the DNA is TGCAGCGTCCCCGGACAAATCTCCTACGAGCAGTACTTC. The V and J genes are TRBV29-1 and TRBJ2-7, with D perhaps TRBD1 (5 bases). CDR3 length: 13 residues. The ends were cut back, 6 bases at V and 0 bases at J, with 12 bases in the middle. The V gene's germline CDR1 is SQVTM and CDR2 ANQGSEA.

This clone turned up a few times. The chain links TRBV5-1 to TRBJ1-3, with 10 bases that match TRBD1. Trimming at V came to 3 bases and at J to 4 bases, leaving 13 bases not matched to a gene. Germline CDR1 is SGHRS and CDR2 is YFSETQ. The CDR3 extends over 18 amino acids. The CDR3 loop is CASSSTPGQGSAGNTIYF. The CDR3 bases are TGCGCCAGCAGCTCAACTCCGGGACAGGGGTCAGCGGGAAACACCATATATTTT.

This clone was seen a single time. This CDR3 reads CASSPRTGQETQYF. The CDR3 DNA is TGTGCCAGCAGCCCCAGGACAGGACAAGAGACCCAGTACTTC. The chain combines TRBV7-9 with TRBJ2-5; 7 nucleotides align to TRBD1. J gave up 2 bases and V 5 bases, and 5 bases lay outside the gene matches. The germline V gene has CDR1 SEHNR and CDR2 FQNEAQ (reference sequence). The CDR3 is 14 residues long.

This chain joins TRBV19 and TRBJ1-2, with 10 bases that match TRBD1. The CDR3 consists of 16 residues. CDR1 is LNHDA, CDR2 SQIVND, per germline (reference sequence). Unmatched junction bases numbered 10, after V lost 5 bases and J lost 4 bases. This CDR3 reads CASSSGTGASSYGYTF. The DNA for the CDR3 is TGTGCCAGTAGTTCAGGGACAGGGGCCAGTAGCTATGGCTACACCTTC.

The rearrangement links TRBV10-3 to TRBJ2-6; 7 bases are a match to TRBD2. V shed 0 bases, J shed 1 base, and the junction held 9 bases outside the gene matches. CDR3 size: 19 residues. Germline values: CDR1 ENHRY, CDR2 SYGVKD. In nucleotides, the CDR3 is TGTGCCATCAGTGAGTCAACGCTCGCGGGGGTATCTGGGGCCAACGTCCTGACTTTC. It is translated as CAISESTLAGVSGANVLTF.

The CDR3 DNA sequence: TGCAGCGTCAGGACCTGTTGGATCGACAGGGACCGCCCCCCCCGTAAAAACATTCAGTACTTC. It translates to CSVRTCWIDRDRPPRKNIQYF. This chain uses TRBV29-1 with TRBJ2-4; TRBD1 matches 7 bases. Germline values: CDR1 SQVTM, CDR2 ANQGSEA. V was pared by 6 bases and J by 4 bases, with 30 bases of the junction left unmatched. The CDR3 is 21 residues long.

The V gene is TRBV28, the J gene TRBJ1-2; the D gene is possibly TRBD1 (5 bases). The CDR3 consists of 15 residues. Germline assignment: CDR1 MDHEN and CDR2 SYDVKM. Trimming removed 5 bases from V and 8 bases from J, with 21 bases in between. The CDR3 protein is CASSPGTLVLGGYTF. CDR3 nucleotide sequence: TGTGCCAGCAGTCCCGGGACCCTCGTATTGGGGGGCTACACCTTC.

The gene calls are TRBV6-2 or TRBV6-3 and TRBJ2-7; D possibly matches TRBD1 or TRBD2 (5 bases each). Germline CDR1 reads MNHEY; CDR2 reads SVGEGT. This CDR3 comprises 14 residues. The V end lost 3 bases, the J end lost 1 base, and 10 bases lay between the germline ends. CDR3 residues: CASSYRDGSYEQYF. The CDR3 nucleotides read TGTGCCAGCAGTTATCGGGACGGATCCTACGAGCAGTACTTC.

This chain links TRBV5-4 with TRBJ1-4; 7 bases are a match to TRBD1. CDR3 length: 15 amino acids. Germline V gene lookup returns CDR1 SGHNT and CDR2 YYREEE (reference sequence). V gave up 3 bases and J gave up 8 bases; unmatched junction bases: 10. The CDR3 reads CASSSSTGMHEKLFF. As DNA, the CDR3 is TGTGCCAGCAGCTCCTCGACAGGGATGCACGAAAAACTGTTTTTT.

V gene TRBV7-2 combines with J gene TRBJ1-1; D gene ambiguous. With 1 base removed from V and 2 bases from J, the gap between germline ends came to 8 bases. The CDR3 has 14 residues. Germline CDR1 SGHTA, CDR2 FQGNSA. The CDR3 coding sequence is TGTGCCAGCAGCTTAGTACCAGCCAACACTGAAGCTTTCTTT. It specifies CASSLVPANTEAFF.

The V call is TRBV6-5, the J call TRBJ1-5; D is unresolved. Germline assignment: CDR1 MNHEY and CDR2 SVGAGI. V lost 6 bases and J 9 bases, leaving 18 bases between the germline ends. The CDR3 totals 14 residues. The CDR3 spells CASSRDGERLPQHF. For the CDR3, the DNA is TGTGCCAGCAGCCGCGATGGAGAAAGGCTGCCCCAGCATTTT.

V is TRBV18 and J is TRBJ2-2; D unresolved. The CDR3 runs to 11 residues. Trimming removed 6 bases from V and 3 bases from J, with 2 bases in between. CDR1 and CDR2 (germline): KGHSH, LQKENI. CDR3 nucleotides: TGTGCCAGCTCGGACACCGGGGAGCTGTTTTTT. Translation gives CASSDTGELFF.

The CDR3 loop is CASSPSGGGLTDTQYF. DNA for the CDR3: TGCGCCAGCAGCCCTAGTGGCGGGGGCCTCACAGATACGCAGTATTTT. The chain is built from TRBV5-1 and TRBJ2-3; maybe TRBD2 (7 bases). V was clipped by 4 bases and J by 2 bases, with 17 bases between them. There are 16 residues in the CDR3. CDR1 and CDR2 from the germline V gene are SGHRS and YFSETQ.

The chain carries TRBV5-1 and TRBJ1-1; tentatively, D is TRBD1 (5 bases). Trimming cost V 5 bases and J 7 bases, with 15 bases left between them. The CDR3 runs to 13 residues. Germline CDR1 is SGHRS and CDR2 is YFSETQ. Here the CDR3 reads CASSRVGGGEAFF. For the CDR3, the DNA is TGCGCCAGCAGTCGGGTGGGGGGTGGTGAAGCTTTCTTT.

In DNA form, the CDR3 reads TGTGCCAGCAGCTTGGGACAGGGAAGCAATCAGCCCCAGCATTTT. Protein: CASSLGQGSNQPQHF. The chain uses TRBV5-6 and TRBJ1-5, with TRBD1 identical over 7 bases. Germline assignment: CDR1 SGHDT and CDR2 YYEEEE. Trimming at V came to 0 bases and at J to 1 base, leaving 1 base not matched to a gene. The CDR3 contains 15 residues.

This chain connects TRBV28 to TRBJ2-1; 10 bases map to TRBD1. There are 17 residues in the CDR3. Germline assignment: CDR1 MDHEN and CDR2 SYDVKM. Trimming cost V 5 bases and J 8 bases; bases outside gene matches: 15. CDR3 amino acids: CASSRGRGDRGLDEQFF. As DNA, the CDR3 is TGTGCCAGCAGTCGCGGTCGAGGGGACAGGGGCCTTGATGAGCAGTTCTTC.

The genes are TRBV6-2 or TRBV6-3 and TRBJ1-5; maybe TRBD1 (6 bases). Germline V gene data show CDR1 as MNHEY and CDR2 as SVGEGT. V was pared by 3 bases and J by 4 bases, with 13 bases between. The CDR3 spans 15 residues. Here the CDR3 reads CASSYGGSRNQPQHF. CDR3 nucleotide sequence: TGTGCCAGCAGTTATGGGGGCTCCCGAAATCAGCCCCAGCATTTT.

The chain joins TRBV27 to TRBJ2-3; D unclear. This CDR3 is 16 amino acids long. Trimming took off 3 bases at V and 2 bases at J, with 15 bases between the two ends. Germline CDR1 and CDR2: MNHEY and SMNVEV (reference sequence). CDR3 coding DNA: TGTGCCAGCAGTTTTGGGGTCGGGCTACCCACAGATACGCAGTATTTT. This codes for CASSFGVGLPTDTQYF.

V is TRBV13 and J is TRBJ2-3; D call uncertain. The V end lost 7 bases, the J end lost 5 bases, and 7 bases lay between the germline ends. CDR3 length: 11 amino acids. Germline V CDR1 and CDR2: PRHDT, FYEKMQ (reference sequence). Here the CDR3 DNA reads TGTGCCAGCACGACGATAGATACGCAGTATTTT. Amino acids: CASTTIDTQYF.

The rearrangement links TRBV7-2 to TRBJ2-3; D call uncertain. The V and J ends lost 3 bases and 7 bases respectively, with 14 bases between them. Germline V CDR1 and CDR2: SGHTA, FQGNSA. This CDR3 has 14 amino acids. CDR3 sequence reads: CASSFLPDGHTQYF. CDR3 coding DNA: TGTGCCAGCAGCTTCCTCCCCGACGGCCATACGCAGTATTTT.

The J gene is TRBJ2-7, the V gene TRBV12-3 or TRBV12-4, with D unclear. The CDR3 spans 13 residues. The germline V and J ends were trimmed by 6 bases and 0 bases, with 9 bases remaining between them. The CDR3 region is CASRLASSYEQYF. The CDR3, as DNA: TGTGCCAGCAGACTCGCGAGCTCCTACGAGCAGTACTTC.

The chain employs TRBV27 and TRBJ1-1; a possible D gene is TRBD1 (5 bases). Germline-derived CDR1 and CDR2 are MNHEY and SMNVEV (reference sequence). Trimming pared 7 bases from V and 3 bases from J, leaving 9 bases between. This CDR3 is 12 amino acids long. CDR3 sequence: CASKGPYTEAFF. Here the CDR3 DNA reads TGTGCCAGCAAGGGGCCCTACACTGAAGCTTTCTTT.

J is TRBJ2-7 and V is TRBV27; 8 bases are a match to TRBD2. The CDR3 covers 14 residues. Germline V gene data show CDR1 as MNHEY and CDR2 as SMNVEV (reference sequence). After removal of 4 bases from V and 6 bases from J, the junction contained 8 bases not matched to a gene. In DNA form, the CDR3 reads TGTGCCAGCAGTTCCGGGACTAGTTTCTTCGAGCAGTACTTC. It yields the protein CASSSGTSFFEQYF.